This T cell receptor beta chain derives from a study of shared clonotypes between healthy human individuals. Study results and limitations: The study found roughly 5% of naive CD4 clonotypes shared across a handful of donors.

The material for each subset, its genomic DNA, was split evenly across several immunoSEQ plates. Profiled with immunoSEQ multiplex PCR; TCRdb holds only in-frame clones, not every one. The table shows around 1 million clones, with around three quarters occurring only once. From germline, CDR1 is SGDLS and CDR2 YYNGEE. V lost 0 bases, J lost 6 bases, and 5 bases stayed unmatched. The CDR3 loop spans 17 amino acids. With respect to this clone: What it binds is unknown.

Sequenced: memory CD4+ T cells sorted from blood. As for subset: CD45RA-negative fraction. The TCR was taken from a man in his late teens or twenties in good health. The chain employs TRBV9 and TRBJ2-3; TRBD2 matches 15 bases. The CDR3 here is CASSVGGLAGGRDTQYF. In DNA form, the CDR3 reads TGTGCCAGCAGCGTAGGTGGACTAGCGGGGGGGCGGGATACGCAGTATTTT.